Shown below are 12 T cell receptor beta chains from a single sample sequenced in a study of blood T cells in healthy people across ages. Sample-barcoded 5' priming and a J-beta primer mix drove a second PCR of about 6 to 12 cycles. TCRdb itself ran the 5' RACE reads through MiXCR, one entry per CDR3 protein. The sample shows 700,000 to 950,000 distinct CDR3 sequences, around 46% of them seen only once. The sample consisted of blood. The origin of the receptors is a woman aged 60 to 75 in good health.

In regard to this clonotype: A read error may explain this, as a much larger clone is one base away. This sequence joins TRBV7-9 and TRBJ1-2; 9 bases map to TRBD1. The CDR3 loop spans 14 amino acids. Per the germline V gene, CDR1 is SEHNR and CDR2 is FQNEAQ (reference sequence). Here the CDR3 DNA reads TGTGCCAGCAGCGTAGCGGGGACAGGGAATGGCTACACCTTC. This sequence encodes CASSVAGTGNGYTF.

This clonotype has more than one count but fewer than ten. A read error may explain this, as a much larger clone is one base away. V and J are TRBV29-1 and TRBJ2-7; TRBD2 matches at 13 bases. V dropped 7 bases and J dropped 7; count of bases not matched to a gene: 13. This CDR3 has 15 residues. Germline CDR1 SQVTM, CDR2 ANQGSEA. The CDR3 is CSGEGTSGAYNEQYF. The CDR3 nucleotides read TGCAGCGGTGAGGGGACTAGCGGGGCCTACAATGAGCAGTACTTC.

This clonotype appeared many times. The rearrangement uses TRBV4-2 and TRBJ2-1; D not certain. This CDR3 contains 15 residues. V lost 3 bases to trimming and J lost 0 bases, with 9 bases between them. CDR1 and CDR2 from the germline V gene are LGHNA and YNFKEQ. CDR3 coding DNA: TGTGCCAGCAGCCATAATCCTAACTCCTACAATGAGCAGTTCTTC. It specifies CASSHNPNSYNEQFF.

In this sample, this clonotype turned up many times. V gene TRBV7-2 combines with J gene TRBJ2-1; perhaps TRBD2 as D (5 bases). The CDR3 has 16 amino acids. Between the trimmed V and J ends, which lost 1 base and 0 bases, there was a span of 10 bases. Germline lookup yields CDR1 SGHTA and CDR2 FQGNSA. The CDR3 region has the DNA TGTGCCAGCAGCTTAGGACTACCTAGCTCCTACAATGAGCAGTTCTTC. This sequence encodes CASSLGLPSSYNEQFF.

This clonotype was counted a few times. V and J are TRBV6-2 or TRBV6-3 and TRBJ2-4; 9 nucleotides match TRBD2. The DNA end lines up better with TRBJ2-7; the J call may be wrong. Germline values: CDR1 MNHEY, CDR2 SVGEGT. This CDR3 comprises 15 residues. CDR3 protein: CASSHWSGRTGEQYF. The DNA for the CDR3 is TGTGCCAGCAGCCACTGGAGCGGGAGGACGGGCGAGCAGTACTTC.

The chain recombines TRBV5-1 with TRBJ2-1; D call uncertain. The J call may be faulty, since TRBJ2-7 better matches the DNA end. This CDR3 has 14 residues. From germline, CDR1 is SGHRS and CDR2 YFSETQ. The CDR3 bases are TGCGCCAGCAGCGTGGGCGGCGAATACAATGAGCAGTACTTC. Encoded protein: CASSVGGEYNEQYF.

This clonotype was observed a few times. The chain is built from TRBV10-3 and TRBJ1-2, with 7 bases identical to TRBD1. The V gene end was trimmed by 6 bases and the J gene end by 6 bases; junction bases not matched to a gene: 10. CDR1 and CDR2 (germline): ENHRY, SYGVKD. There are 14 residues in the CDR3. This chain's CDR3 is CAISAGGQLDGYTF. The CDR3, as DNA: TGTGCCATCAGCGCAGGGGGTCAGCTTGATGGCTACACCTTC.

CDR3 sequence: CSVPGQLGTQYF. DNA of the CDR3: TGCAGCGTCCCTGGACAGTTGGGTACGCAGTATTTT. The gene calls are TRBV29-1 and TRBJ2-3, with D perhaps TRBD1 (6 bases). This CDR3 is built from 12 residues. With 6 bases removed from V and 8 bases from J, the gap between germline ends came to 15 bases. Germline CDR1 is SQVTM and CDR2 is ANQGSEA.

This clonotype was picked up a small number of times. The CDR3 bases are TGTGCCAGCAGTTTAACCTTGCGGGGGGGCCAAGAGACCCAGTACTTC. It codes for CASSLTLRGGQETQYF. The V and J genes are TRBV12-3 or TRBV12-4 and TRBJ2-5, with 9 bases that match TRBD2. J was trimmed by 1 base and V by 2 bases; bases with no gene match: 5. The CDR3 totals 16 residues.

This clonotype came up a few times. CDR3 nucleotides: TGTGCCAGCGGTCTTCGGGGGCCCACAGATACGCAGTATTTT. It specifies CASGLRGPTDTQYF. The chain couples TRBV6-1 to TRBJ2-3, with D possibly called TRBD1 or TRBD2 (6 bases each). CDR3 length equals 14 residues. V gave up 8 bases and J gave up 2 bases, with 14 bases separating them. Germline values: CDR1 MNHNS, CDR2 SASEGT.

The chain joins TRBV13 to TRBJ2-3; D is unclear. CDR1 and CDR2 from the germline V gene are PRHDT and FYEKMQ (reference sequence). The V end lost 5 bases, the J end lost 3 bases, and 12 bases lay between the germline ends. The CDR3 contains 14 residues. The CDR3 DNA sequence: TGTGCCAGCAGCACAACGGTCTCAACAGATACGCAGTATTTT. Protein sequence: CASSTTVSTDTQYF.

This clonotype showed up many times. The V call is TRBV20-1, the J call TRBJ2-3; D is possibly TRBD1 or TRBD2 (5 bases each). CDR1 and CDR2 (germline): DFQATT, SNEGSKA (reference sequence). This CDR3 has 12 residues. The V end lost 6 bases, the J end lost 4 bases, and 11 bases lay between the germline ends. CDR3 region: CSAGTHSDTQYF. As DNA, the CDR3 is TGCAGTGCCGGGACCCACTCAGATACGCAGTATTTT.